Included here is one T cell receptor (beta chain) sequence, with context. The sample is drawn from a study of shared clonotypes between healthy human individuals. Generated by immunoSEQ multiplex PCR, the TCRdb table keeps only in-frame clones and is missing some. The sample carries about 960,000 clones, approximately 76% recorded once. The clonotype comes from a man aged 18 to 35 in good health. Sequenced input: memory CD4+ T cells sorted from blood. Subset meaning: CD45RA-negative fraction.

The CDR3 DNA sequence: TGTGCCAGCAGGACGCTGGCGGGAGCGGTCGTTGGAGAGCAGTACTTC. Amino acid sequence: CASRTLAGAVVGEQYF. This chain joins TRBV7-9 and TRBJ2-7; 7 bases agree with TRBD2. V gave up 6 bases and J gave up 7 bases; unmatched junction bases: 18. The CDR3 spans 16 residues. CDR1 SEHNR and CDR2 FQNEAQ come from the germline V gene (reference sequence).